This record concerns one T cell receptor (beta chain) sequence. These data come from a study of shared clonotypes between healthy human individuals. Clones were read by immunoSEQ multiplex PCR, and TCRdb kept only the in-frame ones, dropping some. The data show approximately 2.5 million clones, approximately 93% seen once. The CDR3 contains 12 residues. V dropped 5 bases and J dropped 5 bases, with 9 bases sitting between them. In germline, CDR1 is MDHEN, CDR2 SYDVKM. The sample comprised naive CD4+ T cells from PBMCs. Sample subset: CD45RA+ positively selected. The receptor was isolated from a young man in good health. Some clones in this sample may be carry-over from other donors' samples. The V gene is TRBV28, the J gene TRBJ1-2; no firm D call. CDR3 sequence reads: CASSIAGYGYTF. The CDR3 region has the DNA TGTGCCAGCAGTATAGCGGGTTATGGCTACACCTTC.